Below, 20 T cell receptor beta chains from the same sample are listed, as sequenced in a study of control samples from healthy donors and cancer patients. TCRdb's table, derived via immunoSEQ multiplex PCR, lists solely in-frame clones and lacks some. The table shows about 130,000 clones, with roughly 87% occurring only once. What was sequenced was blood. These receptor sequences come from a man aged 18 to 29 in good health.

The chain uses TRBV5-1 and TRBJ2-7; either TRBD1 or TRBD2 may fit D (6 bases each). The CDR3 spans 16 residues. Per germline, CDR1 SGHRS and CDR2 YFSETQ. Trimming left V 0 bases short and J 2 bases short, with 15 bases between. The CDR3 DNA is TGCGCCAGCAGCTTGGGGTTGGGGGGCGACCCCTACGAGCAGTACTTC. Its translation: CASSLGLGGDPYEQYF.

The chain combines TRBV5-4 with TRBJ1-5; no firm D call. Germline CDR1 reads SGHNT; CDR2 reads YYREEE (reference sequence). The CDR3 totals 16 residues. V was shortened by 2 bases and J by 1 base, with 13 bases between the two germline ends. The CDR3 loop reads CASSFRFRESNQPQHF. The CDR3 DNA reads TGTGCCAGCAGCTTTAGGTTCCGGGAAAGCAATCAGCCCCAGCATTTT. The entire variable domain, with the rest obtained from reference TRBV5-4 and TRBJ1-5, is as follows: ETGVTQSPTHLIKTRGQQVTLRCSSQSGHNTVSWYQQALGQGPQFIFQYYREEENGRGNFPPRFSGLQFPNYSSELNVNALELDDSALYLCASSFRFRESNQPQHFGDGTRLSIL.

V usage is TRBV24-1 and J usage is TRBJ2-1, with D uncertain. Germline CDR1 reads KGHDR; CDR2 reads SFDVKD. V was pared by 4 bases and J by 0 bases, with 9 bases between. The CDR3 sequence is 15 residues long. Written as DNA, the CDR3 is TGTGCCACCAGTGACTCAAGTAGCTCCTACAATGAGCAGTTCTTC. As protein: CATSDSSSSYNEQFF.

This clone showed up just once. The V call is TRBV5-4, the J call TRBJ2-7; D may correspond to TRBD1 or TRBD2 (5 bases each). The CDR3 loop spans 15 amino acids. V dropped 4 bases and J dropped 2 bases, with 16 bases sitting between them. Germline lookup yields CDR1 SGHNT and CDR2 YYREEE (reference sequence). CDR3 nucleotide sequence: TGTGCCAGCAGCGAAACCGGGACCAAAACCTACGAGCAGTACTTC. Translated, it gives CASSETGTKTYEQYF.

V is TRBV2 and J is TRBJ2-2; 8 nucleotides align to TRBD2. After removal of 7 bases from V and 7 bases from J, the junction contained 8 bases not matched to a gene. CDR1 is SNHLY, CDR2 FYNNEI, per germline. This CDR3 has 14 residues. CDR3 in DNA: TGTGCCAGCACGCGGACCCGGGGGGGCGGGGAGCTGTTTTTT. This codes for CASTRTRGGGELFF.

The V and J genes are TRBV5-6 and TRBJ1-1, with TRBD1 matching 9 bases. Germline CDR1 and CDR2: SGHDT and YYEEEE. The junction had 7 bases not matched to a gene; V was cut back by 3 bases and J by 7 bases. The CDR3 sequence is 14 residues long. The CDR3 protein is CASSWTGDAGEAFF. CDR3 DNA sequence: TGTGCCAGCAGCTGGACAGGGGATGCGGGTGAAGCTTTCTTT.

The chain uses TRBV18 and TRBJ2-4; 12 bases align to TRBD2. With 2 bases clipped from V and 1 base from J, the junction kept 18 bases outside the gene matches. This CDR3 comprises 22 residues. CDR1 and CDR2 from the germline V gene are KGHSH and LQKENI. CDR3 residues: CASSPIWRTSGTPVLAKNIQYF. For the CDR3, the DNA is TGTGCCAGCTCACCAATCTGGAGGACTAGCGGGACCCCGGTCCTTGCCAAAAACATTCAGTACTTC.

The chain couples TRBV6-2 or TRBV6-3 to TRBJ1-5; 7 bases are a match to TRBD1. This CDR3 comprises 16 residues. V shed 6 bases and J 6 bases; nucleotides not matched to a gene: 14. The germline CDR1 and CDR2 sequences are MNHEY and SVGEGT. CDR3 protein: CASSGTDLGFAQPQHF. The CDR3 bases are TGTGCCAGCAGCGGGACAGACCTTGGATTTGCTCAGCCCCAGCATTTT.

The chain combines TRBV7-9 with TRBJ1-4; TRBD1 is a possible D gene (6 bases). Trimming stripped 1 base from V and 7 bases from J, with 22 bases between. CDR1 and CDR2 from the germline V gene are SEHNR and FQNEAQ (reference sequence). This CDR3 is built from 18 residues. The DNA for the CDR3 is TGTGCCAGCAGCTTAGATAATAGGTGGGCAGGGGAAGGTGAAAAACTGTTTTTT. It encodes CASSLDNRWAGEGEKLFF.

The CDR3 nucleotides are TGTGCCAGCAGCCTCCGGGACAATTCACCCCTCCACTTT. As protein: CASSLRDNSPLHF. This chain joins TRBV7-9 and TRBJ1-6, with a tentative D call TRBD1 (5 bases). Trimming shortened V by 5 bases and J by 7 bases, and 9 bases separated the two germline ends. Germline CDR1 reads SEHNR; CDR2 reads FQNEAQ (reference sequence). The CDR3 runs to 13 residues.

The chain links TRBV19 to TRBJ1-5; D possibly corresponds to TRBD1 (5 bases). There are 14 residues in the CDR3. V was trimmed by 3 bases and J by 3 bases, leaving 9 bases between them. From germline, CDR1 is LNHDA and CDR2 SQIVND (reference sequence). This chain's CDR3 is CASSISRDNQPQHF. CDR3 in DNA: TGTGCCAGTAGTATCTCCAGGGACAATCAGCCCCAGCATTTT.

The chain carries TRBV11-2 and TRBJ2-1, with unresolved D. The CDR3 is 11 amino acids. Germline V gene sequence: CDR1 SGHAT, CDR2 FQNNGV. V was shortened by 1 base and J by 8 bases, with 3 bases between the two germline ends. The CDR3 protein is CASSLVDEQFF. CDR3 bases: TGTGCCAGCAGCTTAGTGGATGAGCAGTTCTTC.

This sequence joins TRBV5-6 and TRBJ1-4; 7 nucleotides match TRBD1. CDR1 SGHDT and CDR2 YYEEEE come from the germline V gene. CDR3 size: 15 residues. The trim removed 4 bases at V and 8 bases at J, leaving 11 bases unmatched. CDR3 sequence: CASSHDGDRDEKLFF. The CDR3 DNA reads TGTGCCAGCAGCCATGACGGGGACAGAGACGAAAAACTGTTTTTT.

The rearrangement uses TRBV5-1 and TRBJ1-5; unclear D gene. V lost 4 bases and J 7 bases, leaving 12 bases between the germline ends. Per germline, CDR1 SGHRS and CDR2 YFSETQ. CDR3 length: 13 residues. The CDR3 loop reads CASSAEGRQPQHF. The DNA of the CDR3 is TGCGCCAGCAGCGCGGAAGGGCGGCAGCCCCAGCATTTT.

This clone was picked up one time. The rearrangement links TRBV19 to TRBJ1-3; D perhaps matches TRBD1 (5 bases). Between the trimmed V and J ends, which lost 3 bases and 0 bases, there was a span of 15 bases. CDR3 size: 17 residues. Germline CDR1 reads LNHDA; CDR2 reads SQIVND (reference sequence). The CDR3 reads CASSIDSRAISGNTIYF. CDR3 in DNA: TGTGCCAGTAGTATCGACTCCAGGGCCATCTCTGGAAACACCATATATTTT.

V is TRBV30 and J is TRBJ1-1; D is uncertain. The CDR3 covers 15 residues. The V gene's germline CDR1 is GTSNPN and CDR2 SVGIG (reference sequence). V was cut by 0 bases and J by 6 bases, with 17 bases left in between. The CDR3 region has the DNA TGTGCCTGGAGTGTGAGGGAGGGTTTAAACCCTGAAGCTTTCTTT. Translated, it gives CAWSVREGLNPEAFF.

This rearrangement joins TRBV5-1 to TRBJ2-7; the D gene is possibly TRBD2 (5 bases). Trimming removed 0 bases from V and 6 bases from J, with 13 bases in between. There are 14 residues in the CDR3. Germline V CDR1 and CDR2: SGHRS, YFSETQ. CDR3 loop: CASSLAGEGGEQYF. CDR3 sequence (DNA): TGCGCCAGCAGCTTGGCCGGGGAAGGCGGCGAGCAGTACTTC.

This chain uses TRBV19 with TRBJ1-5; D is possibly TRBD1 (6 bases). The CDR3 spans 14 residues. The germline V gene encodes CDR1 LNHDA and CDR2 SQIVND (reference sequence). Trimming removed 4 bases at V and 4 bases at J, with 11 bases between. The CDR3, as DNA: TGTGCCAGTAGTACCATCGGACAGAATCAGCCCCAGCATTTT. Its translation: CASSTIGQNQPQHF.

The rearrangement links TRBV25-1 to TRBJ2-1; D unclear. Germline CDR1 and CDR2: MGHDK and SYGVNS. Trimming removed 4 bases from V and 2 bases from J, with 12 bases in between. The length of the CDR3 is 15 residues. Written as DNA, the CDR3 is TGTGCCAGCAGTGCGAGTAGGGCTGCCTACAATGAGCAGTTCTTC. As protein: CASSASRAAYNEQFF.

The gene calls are TRBV5-1 and TRBJ2-5; 9 positions match TRBD2. Germline trimming cut 0 bases from V and 6 bases from J; bases unmatched to any gene: 12. The CDR3 loop spans 17 amino acids. Germline loops: CDR1 SGHRS, CDR2 YFSETQ. As DNA, the CDR3 is TGCGCCAGCAGCTTGGGGTCTAGCGGGACGGTCGGGAAGACCCAGTACTTC. Amino acid sequence: CASSLGSSGTVGKTQYF.